The TCR beta chain described here comes from a study of beta chain features in type 1 diabetes. Study at large: Patients looked much like healthy donors when it came to age, gender and cell yields.

This CDR3 has 13 amino acids. Germline V gene lookup returns CDR1 SEHNR and CDR2 FQNEAQ (reference sequence). Trimming stripped 4 bases from V and 3 bases from J, with 9 bases between. The whole isolated RNA underwent reverse transcription, so sequencing captured expressed TCRB transcripts. Repertoires were generated with immunoSEQ multiplex PCR, while TCRdb's copy carries only in-frame clones and drops some. Of roughly 450,000 clones in the sample, about 15% were seen once. The receptor's source is a man aged 25-45 years in good health. The chain joins TRBV7-9 to TRBJ1-1; no reliable D call. Specimen: naive CD4+ T cells from blood. CDR3 coding DNA: TGTGCCAGCAGCTCCAGACCGGACACTGAAGCTTTCTTT. Its translation: CASSSRPDTEAFF.